These 25 T cell receptor beta chains originate from one sample sequenced in a study of blood T cell repertoires in COVID-19 (dated by TCRdb to about 2020). Libraries were made using the immunoSEQ multiplex PCR assay. Entries here come from immuneACCESS through TCRdb and include only in-frame sequences with V and J called. Some clones fail to appear in such tables; in the studies checked, an unresolved V gene covers under half of the shortfall, and the cause of the remainder is unknown. For this sample the table gives 32,000 or so clones, of which roughly 87% were detected only once. Around 2% of the sample is in the top ten clones. Input material: peripheral blood. These receptors were taken from a man between 50 and 59 years old with active or convalescent COVID-19.

The chain has TRBV5-1 and TRBJ2-7; 8 nucleotides agree with TRBD2. There are 14 residues in the CDR3. Germline values: CDR1 SGHRS, CDR2 YFSETQ. Trimming cost V 5 bases and J 5 bases; bases outside gene matches: 9. CDR3 nucleotide sequence: TGCGCCAGCAGACCTTTAGCGGGATCGGACGAGCAGTACTTC. Encoded protein: CASRPLAGSDEQYF.

The chain has TRBV5-6 and TRBJ2-3; 7 nucleotides align to TRBD1. Germline lookup yields CDR1 SGHDT and CDR2 YYEEEE. This CDR3 is 15 amino acids long. Unmatched junction bases numbered 1, after V lost 0 bases and J lost 0 bases. The CDR3 DNA reads TGTGCCAGCAGCTTGGACAGGGGAAGCACAGATACGCAGTATTTT. This codes for CASSLDRGSTDTQYF.

This clone was seen a single time. The rearrangement links TRBV28 to TRBJ1-5; D is possibly TRBD1 (5 bases). Germline CDR1 MDHEN, CDR2 SYDVKM. This CDR3 region has 17 residues. V lost 3 bases to trimming and J lost 1 base, with 16 bases between them. CDR3 sequence reads: CASSLVQQARSNQPQHF. CDR3 coding DNA: TGTGCCAGCAGTTTGGTGCAACAGGCCCGGAGCAATCAGCCCCAGCATTTT.

The chain joins TRBV2 to TRBJ2-1, with 11 bases lining up with TRBD2. V was clipped by 8 bases and J by 4 bases; unmatched bases: 4. Germline V gene sequence: CDR1 SNHLY, CDR2 FYNNEI. This CDR3 region has 14 residues. Here the CDR3 DNA reads TGTGCCAGCCAGACTAGCGGGATATACAATGAGCAGTTCTTC. Its translation is CASQTSGIYNEQFF.

This chain uses TRBV19 with TRBJ1-1; the D is unclear. CDR3 length equals 9 residues. Germline V CDR1 and CDR2: LNHDA, SQIVND (reference sequence). Trimming removed 9 bases from V and 8 bases from J, with 7 bases in between. This CDR3 is CASGREAFF. CDR3 DNA sequence: TGTGCCAGCGGTAGAGAAGCTTTCTTT.

This chain joins TRBV27 and TRBJ1-2, with 7 bases identical to TRBD1. V lost 6 bases and J lost 1; bases outside the gene matches: 5. CDR3 size: 14 residues. Germline CDR1 is MNHEY and CDR2 is SMNVEV (reference sequence). In DNA form, the CDR3 reads TGTGCCAGCAGGACGGACAGGAATAACTATGGCTACACCTTC. As protein: CASRTDRNNYGYTF.

The V call is TRBV4-3, the J call TRBJ1-1; a weak D match, TRBD1 (5 bases). Germline V gives CDR1 LGHNA, CDR2 YSLEER. This CDR3 contains 16 residues. Trimming stripped 3 bases from V and 5 bases from J, with 19 bases between. The chain's CDR3 is CASSHPQGAGGTEAFF. CDR3 DNA: TGCGCCAGCAGCCATCCCCAAGGGGCGGGGGGGACTGAAGCTTTCTTT.

The V and J genes are TRBV19 and TRBJ1-5, with a possible D match to TRBD1 (6 bases). The germline gives CDR1 LNHDA, CDR2 SQIVND (reference sequence). This CDR3 is 15 amino acids long. V lost 4 bases and J lost 1, with 11 bases in between. CDR3 in amino acids: CASSTQGWSNQPQHF. CDR3 coding DNA: TGTGCCAGTAGTACACAGGGTTGGAGCAATCAGCCCCAGCATTTT.

The genes are TRBV10-3 and TRBJ1-2, with D tentatively TRBD1 (6 bases). CDR3 length equals 13 residues. CDR1 is ENHRY and CDR2 is SYGVKD in the germline V gene. V was cut by 7 bases and J by 3 bases, with 12 bases left in between. CDR3 residues: CAIKAGADYGYTF. In DNA, the CDR3 is TGTGCCATCAAAGCGGGGGCCGACTATGGCTACACCTTC.

The rearrangement links TRBV24-1 to TRBJ1-5; D unclear. V was shortened by 0 bases and J by 3 bases, with 5 bases between the two germline ends. The germline V gene encodes CDR1 KGHDR and CDR2 SFDVKD. The CDR3 is made up of 14 amino acids. CDR3: CATSDLSNNQPQHF. The CDR3 DNA reads TGTGCCACCAGTGATTTGTCCAACAATCAGCCCCAGCATTTT.

The chain links TRBV5-4 to TRBJ2-5; TRBD1 agrees at 8 bases. Germline V gives CDR1 SGHNT, CDR2 YYREEE (reference sequence). The CDR3 contains 15 residues. Trimming at V came to 3 bases and at J to 1 base, leaving 5 bases not matched to a gene. The CDR3 reads CASSSRTGTQETQYF. The DNA for the CDR3 is TGTGCCAGCAGCTCCCGGACAGGGACCCAAGAGACCCAGTACTTC.

The chain combines TRBV7-9 with TRBJ1-1; D unclear. CDR3 length equals 13 residues. Trimming stripped 5 bases from V and 2 bases from J, with 9 bases between. CDR1 and CDR2 from the germline V gene are SEHNR and FQNEAQ (reference sequence). The CDR3, as DNA: TGTGCCAGCAGCCAATCTATAAACACTGAAGCTTTCTTT. It yields the protein CASSQSINTEAFF.

This chain connects TRBV6-1 to TRBJ1-1, with D tentatively TRBD1 (5 bases). The germline CDR1 and CDR2 sequences are MNHNS and SASEGT. V lost 3 bases, J lost 1 base, and 12 bases lay in between. The CDR3 consists of 15 residues. CDR3 sequence (DNA): TGTGCCAGCAGTGATCAGCATCAGGGGAACACTGAAGCTTTCTTT. Translating it yields CASSDQHQGNTEAFF.

The chain couples TRBV6-6 to TRBJ1-1; 8 positions match TRBD1. The CDR3 runs 15 residues. CDR1 and CDR2 from the germline V gene are MNHNY and SVGAGI (reference sequence). Losses at the gene ends were 2 bases for V and 3 bases for J; bases not matched to a gene: 5. The CDR3 loop reads CASSYTGQGDTEAFF. The CDR3 nucleotides are TGTGCCAGCAGTTACACCGGACAGGGCGACACTGAAGCTTTCTTT.

The J gene is TRBJ1-2, the V gene TRBV5-4; 7 bases agree with TRBD1. With V trimmed by 5 bases and J by 6 bases, 16 bases remained unmatched. Germline lookup yields CDR1 SGHNT and CDR2 YYREEE (reference sequence). The CDR3 spans 16 residues. The CDR3 is CASRVRGQLGGDGYTF. CDR3 in DNA: TGTGCCAGCAGGGTTCGAGGACAATTAGGGGGCGATGGCTACACCTTC.

V and J are TRBV19 and TRBJ2-2, with 14 bases matching TRBD2. CDR1 and CDR2 from the germline V gene are LNHDA and SQIVND (reference sequence). The V segment lost 8 bases and the J segment 3 bases; nucleotides outside the gene matches: 2. This CDR3 is built from 15 residues. The chain's CDR3 is CASRLAGGYTGELFF. The DNA of the CDR3 is TGTGCCAGTCGACTAGCGGGAGGGTACACCGGGGAGCTGTTTTTT.

The V call is TRBV5-4, the J call TRBJ2-1; 8 nucleotides align to TRBD2. The J segment lost 4 bases and the V segment lost 4 bases, leaving 7 bases of the junction unmatched. Germline V gene data show CDR1 as SGHNT and CDR2 as YYREEE (reference sequence). The CDR3 runs to 15 residues. In nucleotides, the CDR3 is TGTGCCAGCAGCCGCCGACTAGCGAATTACAATGAGCAGTTCTTC. It is translated as CASSRRLANYNEQFF. Full variable domain (remainder filled in from reference TRBV5-4 and TRBJ2-1): ETGVTQSPTHLIKTRGQQVTLRCSSQSGHNTVSWYQQALGQGPQFIFQYYREEENGRGNFPPRFSGLQFPNYSSELNVNALELDDSALYLCASSRRLANYNEQFFGPGTRLTVL.

J is TRBJ2-2 and V is TRBV27, with D perhaps matching TRBD1 (5 bases). Germline loops: CDR1 MNHEY, CDR2 SMNVEV (reference sequence). V gave up 2 bases and J gave up 7 bases, with 11 bases separating them. The CDR3 loop spans 14 amino acids. The CDR3: CASSLRRVGGELFF. CDR3 nucleotides: TGTGCCAGCAGTTTACGCAGGGTTGGCGGGGAGCTGTTTTTT.

This clone was picked up one time. V and J are TRBV28 and TRBJ1-2; weak D call: TRBD1 (6 bases). V was trimmed by 7 bases and J by 2 bases, leaving 11 bases between them. The CDR3 contains 13 residues. Germline CDR1 MDHEN, CDR2 SYDVKM. This CDR3 reads CASTGTTNYGYTF. CDR3 bases: TGTGCCAGCACCGGGACAACCAACTATGGCTACACCTTC.

The V gene is TRBV5-1, the J gene TRBJ2-3, with 11 nucleotides matching TRBD2. The ends lost 4 bases at V and 2 bases at J; junction bases unmatched: 9. Germline V gives CDR1 SGHRS, CDR2 YFSETQ. The length of the CDR3 is 17 residues. CDR3 DNA sequence: TGCGCCAGCAGCAGGAGAGGACTAGCGGGCTCCACAGATACGCAGTATTTT. Translated: CASSRRGLAGSTDTQYF.

V is TRBV7-9 and J is TRBJ1-2; 7 bases are a match to TRBD1. Per the germline V gene, CDR1 is SEHNR and CDR2 is FQNEAQ (reference sequence). This CDR3 has 14 amino acids. The junction had 10 bases not matched to a gene; V was cut back by 4 bases and J by 8 bases. CDR3 sequence: CASSSEGAGSGYTF. The CDR3 region has the DNA TGTGCCAGCAGCTCAGAGGGGGCCGGGAGCGGCTACACCTTC.

The chain is built from TRBV3-1 (or the pseudogene TRBV3-2) and TRBJ1-6; no clear D gene. The CDR3 totals 15 residues. Trimming took off 1 base at V and 9 bases at J, with 13 bases between the two ends. Germline V gene sequence: CDR1 LGHDT, CDR2 YNNKEL (reference sequence). CDR3 bases: TGTGCCAGCAGCCAAGGGTGGGATAGCGGTTCACCCCTCCACTTT. The encoded protein is CASSQGWDSGSPLHF.

This chain uses TRBV7-8 with TRBJ2-1, with 10 bases identical to TRBD2. With V trimmed by 5 bases and J by 0 bases, 22 bases remained unmatched. Germline CDR1 is SGHVS and CDR2 is FQNEAQ. The CDR3 sequence is 22 residues long. The CDR3 is CASSSGQGRASGSKSSYNEQFF. DNA of the CDR3: TGTGCCAGCAGCAGCGGACAGGGACGGGCTAGCGGGAGTAAGAGCTCCTACAATGAGCAGTTCTTC.

Only a few counts were recorded for this clone. The chain has TRBV28 and TRBJ1-5; D is uncertain. CDR3 length equals 13 residues. Germline CDR1 is MDHEN and CDR2 is SYDVKM. V was cut by 6 bases and J by 6 bases, with 12 bases left in between. DNA of the CDR3: TGTGCCAGCAGGAGACACCCCCTTCAGCCCCAGCATTTT. Translating it yields CASRRHPLQPQHF.

The J gene is TRBJ2-2, the V gene TRBV19, with 8 bases lining up with TRBD1. The length of the CDR3 is 14 residues. The junction had 6 bases not matched to a gene; V was cut back by 5 bases and J by 7 bases. CDR1 is LNHDA, CDR2 SQIVND, per germline (reference sequence). The CDR3 loop reads CASSLQGAVGELFF. Here the CDR3 DNA reads TGTGCCAGTAGTCTCCAGGGGGCGGTCGGGGAGCTGTTTTTT.